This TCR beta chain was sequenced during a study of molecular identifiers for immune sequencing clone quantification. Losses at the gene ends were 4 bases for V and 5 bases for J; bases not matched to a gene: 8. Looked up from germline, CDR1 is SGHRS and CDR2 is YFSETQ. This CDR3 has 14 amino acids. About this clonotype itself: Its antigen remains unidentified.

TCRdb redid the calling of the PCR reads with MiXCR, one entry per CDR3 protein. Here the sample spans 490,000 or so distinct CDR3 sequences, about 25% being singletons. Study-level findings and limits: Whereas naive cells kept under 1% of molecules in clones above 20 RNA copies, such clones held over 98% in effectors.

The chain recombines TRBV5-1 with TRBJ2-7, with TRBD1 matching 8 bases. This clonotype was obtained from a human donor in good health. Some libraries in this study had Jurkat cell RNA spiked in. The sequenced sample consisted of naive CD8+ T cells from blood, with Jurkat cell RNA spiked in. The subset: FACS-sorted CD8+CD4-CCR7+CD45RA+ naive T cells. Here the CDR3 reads CASSLTGAGDEQYF. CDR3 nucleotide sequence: TGCGCCAGCAGCCTGACAGGGGCCGGCGACGAGCAGTACTTC.